A single sample gave rise to the 30 T cell receptor beta chains below, sequenced in a study of T-cell reconstitution after alpha-beta-depleted transplantation in children. Unique molecular identifiers tagged the TCRbeta library. One entry per CDR3 protein, called by TCRdb with MiXCR from the PCR reads. The sample has under 850,000 distinct CDR3 sequences, around 13% seen once. Sequenced here: PBMCs, sampled before TCRalphabeta/CD19-depleted stem cell transplant. The receptors derive from a girl aged 2 to 10 with congenital amegakaryocytic thrombocytopenia, due to receive a stem cell transplant.

This clonotype has at least ten counts. V usage is TRBV5-5 and J usage is TRBJ2-1; 14 nucleotides line up with TRBD2. With V trimmed by 3 bases and J by 9 bases, 11 bases remained unmatched. The V gene's germline CDR1 is SGHKS and CDR2 YYEKEE (reference sequence). The CDR3 extends over 17 amino acids. For the CDR3, the DNA is TGTGCCAGCAGCTCCTTCGGGACTAGCGGGAGAGGAGGTGAGCAGTTCTTC. As protein: CASSSFGTSGRGGEQFF.

In its sample, this clonotype was seen many times. J is TRBJ2-1 and V is TRBV5-6; no firm D call. CDR1 and CDR2 (germline): SGHDT, YYEEEE. CDR3 length: 16 amino acids. Trimming took off 0 bases at V and 1 base at J, with 11 bases between the two ends. The CDR3 loop is CASSLVRARSYNEQFF. The CDR3 DNA sequence: TGTGCCAGCAGCTTGGTTCGGGCGCGATCCTACAATGAGCAGTTCTTC.

This rearrangement joins TRBV5-1 to TRBJ2-1; D may correspond to TRBD1 or TRBD2 (5 bases each). V lost 5 bases to trimming and J lost 4 bases, with 16 bases between them. This CDR3 spans 15 amino acids. In germline, CDR1 is SGHRS, CDR2 YFSETQ. The chain's CDR3 is CASSYRDPVYNEQFF. In DNA form, the CDR3 reads TGCGCCAGCAGTTACCGGGACCCAGTTTACAATGAGCAGTTCTTC.

This clonotype appeared a few times. V usage is TRBV12-3 or TRBV12-4 and J usage is TRBJ1-1, with 7 bases fitting TRBD1. The trim removed 6 bases at V and 8 bases at J, leaving 12 bases unmatched. CDR3 length equals 14 residues. This chain's CDR3 is CASSLRRGTEEAFF. The CDR3 region has the DNA TGTGCCAGCAGCCTACGTCGCGGGACAGAGGAAGCTTTCTTT.

This sequence joins TRBV29-1 and TRBJ2-1; tentative D call: TRBD1 (8 bases). CDR3 length equals 15 residues. Trimming removed 2 bases from V and 5 bases from J, with 16 bases in between. Germline V gives CDR1 SQVTM, CDR2 ANQGSEA. This CDR3 reads CSVESGGQAHNEQFF. CDR3 coding DNA: TGCAGCGTTGAATCGGGGGGACAGGCTCACAATGAGCAGTTCTTC.

Comments on this clonotype: This may arise from a read error, as a much more abundant clone is one base away. The chain recombines TRBV20-1 with TRBJ1-4; D gene ambiguous. There are 13 residues in the CDR3. Trimming took 5 bases from V and 3 from J, leaving 10 bases between them. CDR1 is DFQATT and CDR2 is SNEGSKA in the germline V gene (reference sequence). For the CDR3, the DNA is TGCAGTGCTGGCCTGCCAGCTAATGAAAAACTGTTTTTT. Amino acids: CSAGLPANEKLFF.

V usage is TRBV7-6 and J usage is TRBJ1-5; D is ambiguous. Judging by the DNA end, TRBJ2-3 fits better; the J call may be wrong. The CDR3 covers 13 residues. CDR1 and CDR2 (germline): SGHVS, FNYEAQ. The CDR3 loop reads CASSFGSNQPQYF. In nucleotides, the CDR3 is TGTGCCAGCAGCTTTGGTAGCAATCAGCCCCAGTATTTT.

This rearrangement joins TRBV20-1 to TRBJ2-4; D perhaps matches TRBD2 (5 bases). From germline, CDR1 is DFQATT and CDR2 SNEGSKA (reference sequence). This CDR3 is built from 15 residues. Trimming stripped 5 bases from V and 1 base from J, with 15 bases between. CDR3: CSAGRFSVAKNIQYF. The CDR3, as DNA: TGCAGTGCTGGAAGATTTAGCGTTGCCAAAAACATTCAGTACTTC.

In this sample, this clonotype turned up a few times. The chain joins TRBV12-3 or TRBV12-4 to TRBJ1-5; no reliable D call. V shed 5 bases and J shed 6 bases, with 8 bases lying between them. There are 12 residues in the CDR3. The CDR3 spells CASSPAVQPQHF. In nucleotides, the CDR3 is TGTGCCAGCAGTCCCGCGGTTCAGCCCCAGCATTTT.

V gene TRBV7-9 combines with J gene TRBJ2-7; D uncertain. The CDR3 has 13 amino acids. V lost 2 bases and J 4 bases, leaving 9 bases between the germline ends. Germline-derived CDR1 and CDR2 are SEHNR and FQNEAQ (reference sequence). This chain's CDR3 is CASSLSVPYEQYF. DNA for the CDR3: TGTGCCAGCAGCTTATCCGTCCCGTACGAGCAGTACTTC.

Many counts were recorded for this clonotype. The chain links TRBV4-2 to TRBJ2-3, with D uncertain. Germline values: CDR1 LGHNA, CDR2 YNFKEQ. Trimming removed 4 bases from V and 2 bases from J, with 10 bases in between. This CDR3 comprises 14 residues. This CDR3 is CASSRNPYTDTQYF. The CDR3 nucleotides are TGTGCCAGCAGCCGGAATCCGTACACAGATACGCAGTATTTT.

The chain carries TRBV29-1 and TRBJ1-1; unclear D gene. The length of the CDR3 is 15 residues. Germline CDR1 is SQVTM and CDR2 is ANQGSEA. The V and J ends lost 6 bases and 0 bases respectively, with 17 bases between them. CDR3 amino acids: CSVTPLQTMNTEAFF. CDR3 coding DNA: TGCAGCGTGACCCCCTTACAGACCATGAACACTGAAGCTTTCTTT.

There are many counts of this clonotype. The V call is TRBV20-1, the J call TRBJ2-3; 9 bases fit TRBD2. The CDR3 is made up of 15 amino acids. Looked up from germline, CDR1 is DFQATT and CDR2 is SNEGSKA (reference sequence). V lost 2 bases to trimming and J lost 3 bases; unmatched junction nucleotides: 6. CDR3 sequence (DNA): TGCAGTGCTAGACCGCGGGAGGGCTGGACAGATACGCAGTATTTT. Amino acid sequence: CSARPREGWTDTQYF.

This clonotype was counted many times. J is TRBJ1-5 and V is TRBV20-1; D perhaps matches TRBD1 (6 bases). The CDR3 is 13 residues long. CDR1 and CDR2 (germline): DFQATT, SNEGSKA (reference sequence). Trimming stripped 3 bases from V and 7 bases from J, with 13 bases between. For the CDR3, the DNA is TGCAGTGCTAGCCACCAGGGGCCCCAGCCCCAGCATTTT. Its translation: CSASHQGPQPQHF.

This clonotype was detected only a few times. This sequence joins TRBV5-1 and TRBJ2-3; the match to TRBD2 covers 10 bases. V shed 0 bases, J shed 3 bases, and the junction held 7 bases outside the gene matches. Germline CDR1 reads SGHRS; CDR2 reads YFSETQ. There are 17 residues in the CDR3. DNA for the CDR3: TGCGCCAGCAGCTTGGCCTCCCGGACTAGCGGAACAGATACGCAGTATTTT. It translates to CASSLASRTSGTDTQYF.

This chain uses TRBV12-3 or TRBV12-4 with TRBJ2-1; 11 bases agree with TRBD2. The CDR3 runs 14 residues. V shed 10 bases, J shed 2 bases, and the junction held 4 bases outside the gene matches. CDR3 in amino acids: CAISGRGAYNEQFF. Here the CDR3 DNA reads TGTGCCATTAGCGGGAGGGGGGCCTACAATGAGCAGTTCTTC.

The chain joins TRBV20-1 to TRBJ2-2; 15 nucleotides line up with TRBD2. From germline, CDR1 is DFQATT and CDR2 SNEGSKA (reference sequence). Trimming cost V 6 bases and J 6 bases; bases outside gene matches: 2. The length of the CDR3 is 14 residues. CDR3 in DNA: TGCAGTGCCGGGACTAGCGGGAGGTCCGGGGAGCTGTTTTTT. Translation: CSAGTSGRSGELFF.

This clonotype has a handful of counts. The V call is TRBV5-5, the J call TRBJ1-5, with no clear D. Germline assignment: CDR1 SGHKS and CDR2 YYEKEE (reference sequence). This CDR3 is 16 amino acids long. The germline V and J ends were trimmed by 3 bases and 6 bases, with 19 bases remaining between them. CDR3 amino acids: CASSSNGGLYRQPQHF. In DNA form, the CDR3 reads TGTGCCAGCAGCTCTAACGGCGGACTTTACCGTCAGCCCCAGCATTTT. The complete variable domain, with remaining parts taken from reference TRBV5-5 and TRBJ1-5, reads DAGVTQSPTHLIKTRGQQVTLRCSPISGHKSVSWYQQVLGQGPQFIFQYYEKEERGRGNFPDRFSARQFPNYSSELNVNALLLGDSALYLCASSSNGGLYRQPQHFGDGTRLSIL.

This clonotype appeared many times. This chain links TRBV12-3 or TRBV12-4 with TRBJ1-4; no clear D gene. The germline V and J ends were trimmed by 2 bases and 4 bases, with 8 bases remaining between them. The CDR3 runs 14 residues. The CDR3 spells CASSLSQLNEKLFF. CDR3 coding DNA: TGTGCCAGCAGTTTATCGCAGCTTAATGAAAAACTGTTTTTT.

This chain joins TRBV14 and TRBJ2-7; possibly TRBD2 for D (6 bases). The CDR3 consists of 14 residues. V was cut by 0 bases and J by 7 bases, with 13 bases left in between. Germline CDR1 is SGHDN and CDR2 is FVKESK. The CDR3 reads CASSQETSFREQYF. The CDR3 DNA reads as TGTGCCAGCAGCCAAGAGACTAGTTTTCGGGAGCAGTACTTC.

This clonotype was picked up many times. The chain is built from TRBV15 and TRBJ2-5, with 10 bases that match TRBD1. The CDR3 totals 15 residues. Germline V lookup: CDR1 LNHNV, CDR2 YYDKDF (reference sequence). The trim removed 6 bases at V and 5 bases at J, leaving 9 bases unmatched. The CDR3 DNA sequence: TGTGCCACCAGGACCGGGACAGGGGTGAGGGAGACCCAGTACTTC. Amino acids: CATRTGTGVRETQYF.

The chain is built from TRBV28 and TRBJ2-6; 7 bases align to TRBD1. CDR1 is MDHEN, CDR2 SYDVKM, per germline. The trim removed 6 bases at V and 2 bases at J, leaving 7 bases unmatched. The CDR3 spans 16 residues. CDR3 sequence reads: CASSSSTGPGANVLTF. CDR3 nucleotide sequence: TGTGCCAGCAGCTCCTCGACAGGGCCTGGGGCCAACGTCCTGACTTTC.

This clonotype occurred many times. This chain links TRBV29-1 with TRBJ2-2, with 8 bases that match TRBD1. The CDR3 has 16 amino acids. J was trimmed by 6 bases and V by 5 bases; bases with no gene match: 14. Germline V gene lookup returns CDR1 SQVTM and CDR2 ANQGSEA. CDR3 coding DNA: TGCAGCGTTTATAAACGGACAGGGAAGGGTTCCGGGGAGCTGTTTTTT. Translating gives CSVYKRTGKGSGELFF.

This clonotype appeared a few times. V usage is TRBV7-2 and J usage is TRBJ2-5; D is perhaps TRBD2 (5 bases). V lost 5 bases to trimming and J lost 5 bases, with 12 bases between them. This CDR3 region has 13 residues. Germline V gene data show CDR1 as SGHTA and CDR2 as FQGNSA. Written as DNA, the CDR3 is TGTGCCAGCAGCCTCTGGAGGTTTGAGACCCAGTACTTC. Translating it yields CASSLWRFETQYF. The complete variable domain, with remaining parts taken from reference TRBV7-2 and TRBJ2-5, reads GAGVSQSPSNKVTEKGKDVELRCDPISGHTALYWYRQSLGQGLEFLIYFQGNSAPDKSGLPSDRFSAERTGGSVSTLTIQRTQQEDSAVYLCASSLWRFETQYFGPGTRLLVL.

This clonotype showed up just a few times. The V and J genes are TRBV20-1 and TRBJ2-7; TRBD1 agrees at 9 bases. There are 12 residues in the CDR3. The ends lost 4 bases at V and 5 bases at J; junction bases unmatched: 3. Germline V gives CDR1 DFQATT, CDR2 SNEGSKA (reference sequence). The CDR3 DNA sequence: TGCAGTGCTACTACAGGGGGCGACGAGCAGTACTTC. Translation gives CSATTGGDEQYF.

The chain links TRBV18 to TRBJ2-1; tentatively, D is TRBD2 (6 bases). The germline V gene encodes CDR1 KGHSH and CDR2 LQKENI. The CDR3 is 18 amino acids. The V end lost 1 base, the J end lost 9 bases, and 25 bases lay between the germline ends. CDR3 residues: CASSPRFPGELSIPEQFF. In DNA, the CDR3 is TGTGCCAGCTCACCACGTTTCCCGGGAGAACTTTCTATTCCTGAGCAGTTCTTC.

This sequence joins TRBV6-1 and TRBJ2-7; TRBD2 aligns across 8 bases. J gave up 0 bases and V 5 bases, and 12 bases lay outside the gene matches. Germline CDR1 MNHNS, CDR2 SASEGT. The CDR3 has 17 amino acids. CDR3 sequence (DNA): TGTGCCAGCAGTCCCACCGGTAGCGGGATACACTCCTACGAGCAGTACTTC. Translated: CASSPTGSGIHSYEQYF.

The table lists this clonotype with many counts. The V call is TRBV12-3 or TRBV12-4, the J call TRBJ2-3, with 9 positions matching TRBD2. The V segment lost 5 bases and the J segment 0 bases; nucleotides outside the gene matches: 3. The CDR3 has 15 amino acids. CDR3 amino acids: CASSATSGSTDTQYF. The CDR3 DNA is TGTGCCAGCAGTGCCACTAGCGGGAGCACAGATACGCAGTATTTT.

The table lists this clonotype with a few counts. The J gene is TRBJ2-2, the V gene TRBV5-1; 8 nucleotides line up with TRBD1. This CDR3 spans 15 amino acids. V gave up 4 bases and J gave up 5 bases; unmatched junction bases: 7. Germline V gives CDR1 SGHRS, CDR2 YFSETQ. The CDR3 loop is CASSLQGVETGELFF. In nucleotides, the CDR3 is TGCGCCAGCAGCCTACAGGGGGTAGAGACCGGGGAGCTGTTTTTT.

V and J are TRBV7-6 and TRBJ1-1; 9 nucleotides match TRBD1. The CDR3 is 16 residues long. The ends lost 5 bases at V and 5 bases at J; junction bases unmatched: 12. Germline CDR1 reads SGHVS; CDR2 reads FNYEAQ. CDR3 in amino acids: CASSETPGQGRTEAFF. CDR3 coding DNA: TGTGCCAGCAGCGAAACTCCGGGACAGGGAAGAACTGAAGCTTTCTTT.